The entry that follows covers one T cell receptor (beta chain) sequence. Source study methods: Amplifying reference gene primers gave estimates of nucleated cell counts. TCRdb's table, derived via immunoSEQ multiplex PCR, lists solely in-frame clones and lacks some. V, J and clone size derive from that table, while D and trimming were established from the DNA sequence. The sample includes about 320,000 clones, 85% to 90% seen only once; the top ten take around 9.3%. Clinical history as reported by participants underpinned cohort assignment. Cohort 3 recovered donors had two negative PCRs, clearance, or symptom resolution. The sample belongs to a study of blood T cell repertoires in COVID-19. Study-level information: The origin of the acute and convalescent COVID-19 samples was the United States, Italy and Spain.

The CDR3 is 16 amino acids. Germline CDR1 is SNHLY and CDR2 is FYNNEI. V lost 9 bases and J 7 bases, leaving 22 bases between the germline ends. Specimen: PBMCs or T cells enriched from blood (not recorded which). The genes are TRBV2 and TRBJ1-6, with D tentatively TRBD1 (5 bases). This TCR was recovered from a woman aged 18 to 35 who had recovered from COVID-19. In DNA, the CDR3 is TGTGCCAGTACTCTCCCGAGGGGAGGGAGCAATTCACCCCTCCACTTT. Amino acids: CASTLPRGGSNSPLHF. The entire variable domain, with the rest obtained from reference TRBV2 and TRBJ1-6, is as follows: EPEVTQTPSHQVTQMGQEVILRCVPISNHLYFYWYRQILGQKVEFLVSFYNNEISEKSEIFDDQFSVERPDGSNFTLKIRSTKLEDSAMYFCASTLPRGGSNSPLHFGNGTRLTVT.